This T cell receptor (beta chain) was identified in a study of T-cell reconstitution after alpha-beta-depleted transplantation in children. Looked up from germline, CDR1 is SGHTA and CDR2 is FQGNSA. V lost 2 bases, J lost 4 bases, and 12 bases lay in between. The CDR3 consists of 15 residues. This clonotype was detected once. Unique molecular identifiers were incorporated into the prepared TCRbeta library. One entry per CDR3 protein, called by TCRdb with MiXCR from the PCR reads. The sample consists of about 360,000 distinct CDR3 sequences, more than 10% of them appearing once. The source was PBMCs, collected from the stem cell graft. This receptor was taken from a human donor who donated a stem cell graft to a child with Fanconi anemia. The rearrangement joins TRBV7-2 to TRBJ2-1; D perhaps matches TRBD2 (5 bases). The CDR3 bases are TGTGCCAGCAGCTTATGGTCAGGCGGGTACAATGAGCAGTTCTTC. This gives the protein CASSLWSGGYNEQFF.